This T cell receptor (beta chain) was recorded in a study of T cells in Graves' hyperthyroidism and ophthalmopathy. Study-level findings and limits: Stable hyperthyroidism was separated from ophthalmopathy by a model based on 13 V-J features.

Trimming left V 4 bases short and J 4 bases short, with 6 bases between. The CDR3 has 12 amino acids. The V gene's germline CDR1 is MNHEY and CDR2 SMNVEV (reference sequence). From RNA transcripts, TCR beta CDR3 regions were amplified. Researchers ran a first-round RT-PCR on the TCR CDR3 using the HTBI primer set. MiXCR, applied by TCRdb to the multiplex PCR reads, yields one record per CDR3 protein. Of about 210,000 distinct CDR3 sequences detected, roughly 18% appear once; the ten largest clones hold roughly 50%. This clonotype was picked up many times. Its antigen is unknown. Clinical symptoms, serum thyroxine, TRAb, thyroid ultrasound and orbital computed tomography established diagnosis.

Sequencing was carried out using blood. V is TRBV27 and J is TRBJ2-3, with D unclear. The TCR was taken from a man in his fifties with Graves' hyperthyroidism. CDR3 sequence (DNA): TGTGCCAGCAGTTCGTCCGCAGATACGCAGTATTTT. Translating it yields CASSSSADTQYF.